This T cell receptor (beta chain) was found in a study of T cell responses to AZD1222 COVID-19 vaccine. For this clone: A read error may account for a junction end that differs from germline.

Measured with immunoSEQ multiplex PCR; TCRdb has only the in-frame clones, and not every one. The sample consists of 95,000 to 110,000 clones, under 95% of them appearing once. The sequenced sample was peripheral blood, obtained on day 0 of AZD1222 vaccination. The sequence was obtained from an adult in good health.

The CDR3 region has the DNA TGTGCCAGCAGATTAGGACTAGCGGGCCGCAACACCGGGGAGCTGTTTTTT. Amino acids: CASRLGLAGRNTGELFF. V gene TRBV7-8 combines with J gene TRBJ2-2; 11 bases line up with TRBD2. The germline CDR1 and CDR2 sequences are SGHVS and FQNEAQ. This CDR3 is 17 amino acids long.